What follows is one T cell receptor (beta chain) and its context. Its antigen remains unidentified. This CDR3 is 13 amino acids long. V was clipped by 1 base and J by 6 bases, with 10 bases between them. Looked up from germline, CDR1 is SGHAT and CDR2 is FQNNGV. The data were taken from a study of graft-versus-host responses after intestinal transplantation. Study at large: The transplants performed in recipients were multivisceral, liver-intestinal, or isolated intestinal.

This table comes from immunoSEQ multiplex PCR, and its TCRdb copy is limited to in-frame clones, with some not included. The table records 55,000 to 85,000 clones, around 90% of them present only once. Points from the study as a whole: Recipient marrow held GvH clones, some first seen in ileum or blood.

This chain links TRBV11-2 with TRBJ2-7, with D hard to call. The receptor's source is a human donor who received an intestinal transplant. The source material was unstimulated CD8+ T cells sorted from spleen or lymph node cells, sampled before intestinal transplant. The CDR3 DNA reads as TGTGCCAGCAGCTTAGCCCCGGTCCGCGAGCAGTACTTC. It is translated as CASSLAPVREQYF.